Following are 21 T cell receptor beta chains from one sample sequenced in a study of CD8+CD57+ T cells in acquired aplastic anemia. The TCR beta profiling, which covered VDJ combination and CDR3 sequence, was carried out using genomic DNA as the template. TCRdb reprocessed the reads with MiXCR, giving one entry per CDR3 protein. The sample lists fewer than 100,000 distinct CDR3 sequences, approximately 46% seen once, with about 66% in the top ten. The sequenced sample consisted of sorted CD4+, CD8+, or CD8+CD57+ T cells (not recorded which) from PBMCs. The receptors come from a human donor in good health, serving as a control.

This clonotype was picked up many times. CDR3 nucleotides: TGTGCCAGTAGAACGCCCTTGGGACAGGGCCCGAACACTGAAGCTTTCTTT. Translation: CASRTPLGQGPNTEAFF. This sequence joins TRBV19 and TRBJ1-1; 9 positions agree with TRBD1. The ends lost 6 bases at V and 1 base at J; junction bases unmatched: 12. The CDR3 runs to 17 residues. The germline CDR1 and CDR2 sequences are LNHDA and SQIVND (reference sequence).

This clonotype was picked up many times. A read error may explain this, as a much larger clone is one base away. This chain connects TRBV2 to TRBJ2-7; TRBD1 aligns across 9 bases. The CDR3 is 13 residues long. Germline loops: CDR1 SNHLY, CDR2 FYNNEI. The CDR3 DNA reads as TGTGCCGGCAGTGAAAGGGACAGGGACGAGCAGTACTTC. This translates into CAGSERDRDEQYF.

The chain carries TRBV15 and TRBJ1-2; 8 nucleotides align to TRBD1. Germline trimming cut 2 bases from V and 8 bases from J; bases unmatched to any gene: 10. CDR1 is LNHNV, CDR2 YYDKDF, per germline (reference sequence). The CDR3 consists of 15 residues. CDR3 in amino acids: CATSRPGQGWGGYTF. The CDR3 DNA reads TGTGCCACCAGCAGACCTGGACAGGGTTGGGGAGGCTACACCTTC. Looking up the rest from reference TRBV15 and TRBJ1-2 gives the full variable domain: DAMVIQNPRYQVTQFGKPVTLSCSQTLNHNVMYWYQQKSSQAPKLLFHYYDKDFNNEADTPDNFQSRRPNTSFCFLDIRSPGLGDTAMYLCATSRPGQGWGGYTFGSGTRLTVV.

Comments on this clonotype: This may stem from a read error, because a much larger clone lies one nucleotide away. The CDR3 does not end in the conserved phenylalanine or tryptophan, so this is likely a read error. The rearrangement joins TRBV20-1 to TRBJ1-3; D uncertain. The germline CDR1 and CDR2 sequences are DFQATT and SNEGSKA (reference sequence). V lost 3 bases to trimming and J lost 4 bases, with 4 bases between them. CDR3 length: 11 amino acids. CDR3 protein: CSASTGNTIYS. The CDR3 region has the DNA TGCAGTGCTAGTACAGGAAACACCATATATTCT.

This clonotype showed up just a few times. It may be a read error: a sequence one base away is much more abundant. The chain is built from TRBV2 and TRBJ1-5, with no clear D. CDR3 size: 14 residues. CDR1 is SNHLY, CDR2 FYNNEI, per germline. DNA for the CDR3: TGTGCCAGCAAGATGATAGATAGCAATCAGTCCCAGCATTTT. This translates into CASKMIDSNQSQHF.

The gene calls are TRBV15 and TRBJ2-1; no firm D call. Trimming removed 0 bases at V and 9 bases at J, with 6 bases between. The CDR3 totals 12 residues. Germline-derived CDR1 and CDR2 are LNHNV and YYDKDF (reference sequence). This CDR3 is CATSREGAEQFF. In DNA, the CDR3 is TGTGCCACCAGCAGAGAGGGTGCTGAGCAGTTCTTC.

Only a few counts were recorded for this clonotype. The chain carries TRBV25-1 and TRBJ1-5; a weak D match, TRBD1 (6 bases). Trimming removed 4 bases at V and 4 bases at J, with 14 bases between. The V gene's germline CDR1 is MGHDK and CDR2 SYGVNS. The CDR3 is 15 amino acids. The CDR3 nucleotides read TGTGCCAGCAGTGTCTCGGGGGCAGAAAATCAGCCCCAGCATTTT. This translates into CASSVSGAENQPQHF.

This chain joins TRBV25-1 and TRBJ2-7; the D gene could be TRBD1 or TRBD2 (5 bases each). The CDR3 runs to 17 residues. V dropped 4 bases and J dropped 0 bases, with 19 bases sitting between them. The germline CDR1 and CDR2 sequences are MGHDK and SYGVNS. For the CDR3, the DNA is TGTGCCAGCAGTGCCCGATTCGGACCAGGGACCTCCTACGAGCAGTACTTC. Its protein product is CASSARFGPGTSYEQYF.

The chain is built from TRBV2 and TRBJ2-7; either TRBD1 or TRBD2 may fit D (5 bases each). This CDR3 contains 13 residues. CDR1 and CDR2 (germline): SNHLY, FYNNEI. The V end lost 6 bases, the J end lost 3 bases, and 12 bases lay between the germline ends. The CDR3 sequence: CASRRDGRYEQYF. CDR3 sequence (DNA): TGTGCCAGCAGGAGGGACGGCCGCTACGAGCAGTACTTC.

The rearrangement links TRBV27 to TRBJ2-1, with D possibly matching TRBD2 (5 bases). Trimming pared 3 bases from V and 10 bases from J, leaving 10 bases between. The CDR3 consists of 12 residues. Looked up from germline, CDR1 is MNHEY and CDR2 is SMNVEV (reference sequence). In DNA, the CDR3 is TGTGCCAGCAGTTTCGCGAGGAGGGAGCAGTTCTTC. Translating gives CASSFARREQFF.

The CDR3: CASSAQAGNSPLHF. The CDR3 nucleotides read TGCGCCAGCAGTGCTCAGGCAGGGAATTCACCCCTCCACTTT. The chain couples TRBV10-2 to TRBJ1-6, with D tentatively TRBD1 (5 bases). This CDR3 is built from 14 residues. Looked up from germline, CDR1 is WSHSY and CDR2 is SAAADI. Trimming removed 4 bases at V and 7 bases at J, with 11 bases between.

Only a few counts were recorded for this clonotype. V and J are TRBV6-1 and TRBJ2-7; 8 nucleotides agree with TRBD1. Germline V gene data show CDR1 as MNHNS and CDR2 as SASEGT. With V trimmed by 3 bases and J by 3 bases, 10 bases remained unmatched. The CDR3 is made up of 16 amino acids. This chain's CDR3 is CASSDEADRADYEQYF. The CDR3 DNA sequence: TGTGCCAGCAGTGACGAGGCGGACAGGGCCGACTACGAGCAGTACTTC.

A remark on this clonotype: A single base separates this from a much larger clone, so it may be a read error. The chain recombines TRBV30 with TRBJ2-7; no definite D call. The CDR3 totals 12 residues. Germline CDR1 reads GTSNPN; CDR2 reads SVGIG (reference sequence). The CDR3 reads CARSHGAYEQYF. The CDR3 DNA reads as TGTGCCCGGAGTCATGGAGCCTACGAGCAGTACTTC. The full variable domain, in which reference TRBV30 and TRBJ2-7 provide the parts outside the CDR3, is SQTIHQWPATLVQPVGSPLSLECTVEGTSNPNLYWYRQAAGRGLQLLFYSVGIGQISSEVPQNLSASRPQDRQFILSSKKLLLSDSGFYLCARSHGAYEQYFGPGTRLTVT.

The chain couples TRBV25-1 to TRBJ1-3; possibly TRBD1 for D (5 bases). Per the germline V gene, CDR1 is MGHDK and CDR2 is SYGVNS. There are 14 residues in the CDR3. V lost 2 bases to trimming and J lost 1 base, with 6 bases between them. CDR3 protein: CASSEPGSGNTIYF. In DNA form, the CDR3 reads TGTGCCAGCAGTGAACCAGGGTCTGGAAACACCATATATTTT.

J is TRBJ2-1 and V is TRBV7-9; no reliable D call. This CDR3 is 12 amino acids long. V was cut by 6 bases and J by 6 bases, with 9 bases left in between. Germline CDR1 reads SEHNR; CDR2 reads FQNEAQ (reference sequence). CDR3 nucleotides: TGTGCCAGCAGTGTTAATACCAATGAGCAGTTCTTC. Translating it yields CASSVNTNEQFF.

This clonotype was counted once. The chain recombines TRBV29-1 with TRBJ1-2; TRBD1 agrees at 7 bases. This CDR3 has 15 amino acids. Germline CDR1 reads SQVTM; CDR2 reads ANQGSEA. The junction had 14 bases not matched to a gene; V was cut back by 6 bases and J by 4 bases. CDR3 region: CSVGAGTARSYGYTF. CDR3 sequence (DNA): TGCAGCGTGGGTGCCGGGACAGCGAGGTCCTATGGCTACACCTTC.

In regard to this clonotype: This may come from a read error, since a much larger clone is one base off. This rearrangement joins TRBV7-8 to TRBJ1-1; D gene unclear. The CDR3 has 14 amino acids. V was cut by 5 bases and J by 5 bases, with 15 bases left in between. Germline CDR1 is SGHVS and CDR2 is FQNEAQ. Written as DNA, the CDR3 is TGTGCCAGCAGCGCCAGTGGTCTCCGAACTGAAGCTTTCTTT. This translates into CASSASGLRTEAFF.

With respect to this clonotype: This clone may be a read error of a much larger clone one base away. The CDR3 carries no conserved terminal phenylalanine or tryptophan, so it likely arises from a read error. CDR3 sequence: CASRPGPSMGELFL. The CDR3 DNA reads as TGTGCCAGCCGCCCGGGACCCTCGATGGGGGAGCTGTTTCTT. J is TRBJ2-2 and V is TRBV7-9, with D possibly being TRBD1 or TRBD2 (5 bases each). CDR1 is SEHNR and CDR2 is FQNEAQ in the germline V gene (reference sequence). The CDR3 length is 14 residues. V lost 8 bases and J lost 8, with 18 bases in between.

The chain is built from TRBV20-1 and TRBJ2-7; 7 positions match TRBD1. Germline CDR1 and CDR2: DFQATT and SNEGSKA (reference sequence). The trim removed 3 bases at V and 2 bases at J, leaving 7 bases unmatched. The CDR3 is 14 amino acids. The CDR3: CSARTRDSPYEQYF. DNA of the CDR3: TGCAGTGCTAGGACCCGGGACAGTCCCTACGAGCAGTACTTC.

This clonotype was recorded at least ten times. V is TRBV29-1 and J is TRBJ1-1, with unresolved D. CDR1 SQVTM and CDR2 ANQGSEA come from the germline V gene. This CDR3 comprises 12 residues. Between the trimmed V and J ends, which lost 6 bases and 6 bases, there was a span of 14 bases. CDR3 sequence reads: CSVANREPEAFF. CDR3 nucleotides: TGCAGCGTCGCAAACCGGGAGCCTGAAGCTTTCTTT.

In this sample, this clonotype turned up a few times. The chain uses TRBV27 and TRBJ1-2; D gene ambiguous. V dropped 4 bases and J dropped 3 bases, with 9 bases sitting between them. Per germline, CDR1 MNHEY and CDR2 SMNVEV (reference sequence). This CDR3 is 13 amino acids long. The CDR3 is CASSYSLDYGYTF. Here the CDR3 DNA reads TGTGCCAGCAGTTACTCATTAGACTATGGCTACACCTTC.